Listed below are T cell receptor beta chains from one sample, sequenced in a study of T cells in narcolepsy. The assay was immunoSEQ multiplex PCR, and TCRdb's table has in-frame clones only and misses some. The table lists tens of thousands of clones, 92% of them singletons, with under 1.3% in the top ten. The sample consisted of CD45RA- memory CD4+ T cells from PBMCs. The receptor set was obtained from a human donor with narcolepsy. CDR3s leave out the opening cysteine and the closing phenylalanine or tryptophan.

TRBJ1-5 TRBV18 ASTITGDNQPQH
TRBJ2-7 TRBV6-5 ASSPRTDSYEQY
TRBJ2-3 TRBV5-6 ASSSLRGDTQY
TRBJ2-7 TRBV11-1 ASRLSILALEQY
TRBJ1-2 TRBV15 ATSRRSRDPDGYT
TRBJ1-1 TRBV4-3 ASSQSGVYTEAF
TRBJ2-6 TRBV4-2 ASSQGSGLAGSGANVLT
TRBJ2-1 TRBV27 ASKSSGSHNEQF
TRBJ1-1 TRBV7-9 ASSFGSPGPEAF
TRBJ1-1 TRBV5-1 ASSLGGRANTEAF
TRBJ2-1 TRBV10-2 ASSEFGGMKF
TRBJ2-3 TRBV6-6 ASSSSGSTDTQY
TRBJ1-1 TRBV29-1 SLVGMGTEAF
TRBJ2-7 TRBV7-8 ASSPRRDREGQEQY
TRBJ2-5 TRBV19 ASSKGTSGLETQY
TRBJ2-7 TRBV6-1 ASSEQGLYEQY
TRBJ2-1 TRBV4-1 ASSPPRTPGQF
TRBJ1-1 TRBV29-1 SVTQGRGTEAF
TRBJ1-5 TRBV5-8 ASSLGQFYSNQPQH
TRBJ2-7 TRBV5-4 ASSFRAGGGYEQY
TRBJ1-1 TRBV5-5 ASSLDWDRETEAF
TRBJ2-7 TRBV7-8 ASTGSGGYEQY
TRBJ1-2 TRBV25-1 ASSEYSRDSSGYT
TRBJ1-4 TRBV7-9 ASSARGRVNEKLF
TRBJ2-7 TRBV5-1 ASSLGLAGGSWDEQY
TRBJ2-3 TRBV19 ASWTSGSREY
TRBJ1-3 TRBV4-3 ASSQVSTGGFSGNTIY
TRBJ2-1 TRBV29-1 SVEWGTNEQF
TRBJ2-1 TRBV12-5 ASGSGTSGNEQF
TRBJ2-5 TRBV18 ASSPNPRGEETQY
TRBJ1-1 TRBV28 ASSKGQNTEAF
TRBJ1-2 TRBV2 ASSESGYGYT
TRBJ2-3 TRBV5-1 ASSLGTSTDTQY
TRBJ2-3 TRBV5-1 ASSLAPYAPNVTDTQY
TRBJ2-2 TRBV4-1 ASSQTFRRINTGELF
TRBJ2-1 TRBV6-5 ASSPSHDRNEQF
TRBJ1-1 TRBV12-5 ASGLRRQGAFEAF
TRBJ1-3 TRBV4-2 ASSQGASGSSGNTIY